The 5 T cell receptor beta chains presented below share a single source sample, sequenced in a study of response to subunit inactivated influenza vaccine. TCRdb recomputed calls from the RT-PCR reads with MiXCR, one row per CDR3 protein. The table records under 800,000 distinct CDR3 sequences, about 15% of them present only once. The specimen comprised PBMCs from blood, sampled approximately 15 days before vaccination. Receptors originate from a man aged 50-59 years who received an inactivated influenza vaccine.

This clonotype occurred many times. The J gene is TRBJ2-1, the V gene TRBV12-3 or TRBV12-4, with 10 bases identical to TRBD2. This CDR3 has 15 residues. With 3 bases clipped from V and 5 bases from J, the junction kept 4 bases outside the gene matches. CDR3 nucleotides: TGTGCCAGCAGTTTGGGAACTAGCGGGAACAATGAGCAGTTCTTC. Its translation: CASSLGTSGNNEQFF.

A few counts support this clonotype. The chain is built from TRBV24-1 and TRBJ1-2; TRBD1 aligns across 8 bases. This CDR3 is built from 16 residues. Trimming at V came to 4 bases and at J to 4 bases, leaving 10 bases not matched to a gene. The germline V gene encodes CDR1 KGHDR and CDR2 SFDVKD. The CDR3, as DNA: TGTGCCACCAGTGACCCGCGACAGGGGCTGGTCTATGGCTACACCTTC. Translating gives CATSDPRQGLVYGYTF.

The gene calls are TRBV28 and TRBJ2-7, with 7 bases matching TRBD2. CDR1 and CDR2 from the germline V gene are MDHEN and SYDVKM. V was pared by 4 bases and J by 2 bases, with 8 bases of the junction left unmatched. This CDR3 has 15 residues. The CDR3 sequence: CASSSGGSDPYEQYF. CDR3 nucleotides: TGTGCCAGCAGTTCGGGCGGGAGCGATCCCTACGAGCAGTACTTC.

V usage is TRBV5-1 and J usage is TRBJ2-7; 10 bases line up with TRBD1. Germline CDR1 reads SGHRS; CDR2 reads YFSETQ. CDR3 size: 15 residues. The ends lost 4 bases at V and 4 bases at J; junction bases unmatched: 8. CDR3 sequence reads: CASSALGTGEYEQYF. The CDR3 DNA follows: TGCGCCAGCAGCGCCCTCGGGACAGGGGAATACGAGCAGTACTTC.

Details on this clonotype: One end of the junction fails to match germline, which may point to a read error. This rearrangement joins TRBV3-1 to TRBJ2-5, with 7 bases that match TRBD1. CDR1 is LGHDT, CDR2 YNNKEL, per germline (reference sequence). The CDR3 length is 13 residues. CDR3 region: CASSKDREETQYF. In nucleotides, the CDR3 is TGTGCCAGCAGCAAAGACAGGGAAGAGACCCAGTACTTC.